The rows below give T cell receptor beta chains drawn from one sample of a study of T cell responses to AZD1222 COVID-19 vaccine. The table came from immunoSEQ multiplex PCR; TCRdb's copy has only in-frame clones and leaves some out. The sample includes about 110,000 clones, around 91% seen only once; the top ten take roughly a fifth. Material: peripheral blood, obtained on day 0 of AZD1222 vaccination. The receptor source for this set is an adult in good health. The CDR3 runs from the conserved cysteine through the conserved F or W. A D gene is named only where the DNA matches it firmly. Clone size, where shown, is once, few, many, or a class for clones that have expanded.

D gene,J gene,clone size,V gene,CDR3 protein,CDR3 DNA
TRBD1,TRBJ1-2,.,TRBV7-9,CASSPRDRGRGDYGYTF,TGTGCCAGCAGCCCGCGGGACAGGGGGCGCGGCGACTATGGCTACACCTTC
.,TRBJ1-3,.,TRBV3-1/TRBV3-2,CASSQVPGGAGNTIYF,TGTGCCAGCAGCCAAGTCCCGGGGGGCGCTGGAAACACCATATATTTT
.,TRBJ1-5,.,TRBV19,CASSIGLMSNQPQHF,TGTGCCAGTAGTATCGGATTAATGAGCAATCAGCCCCAGCATTTT
.,TRBJ1-5,.,TRBV27,CASSLSLGQPQHF,TGTGCCAGCAGTTTATCCCTAGGTCAGCCCCAGCATTTT
.,TRBJ1-5,.,TRBV5-5,CASSLGGSTNQPQHF,TGTGCCAGCAGCTTGGGGGGATCCACCAATCAGCCCCAGCATTTT
.,TRBJ2-1,.,TRBV5-1,CASSLRSGSYSYNEQFF,TGCGCCAGCAGCTTGAGGTCGGGCAGTTACTCCTACAATGAGCAGTTCTTC
TRBD1,TRBJ2-7,.,TRBV7-2,CASSLLGLAGGPHEQYF,TGTGCCAGCAGCTTATTGGGTCTGGCAGGGGGCCCCCACGAGCAGTACTTC
.,TRBJ1-2,.,TRBV4-3,CASSQVWTDSYGYTF,TGCGCCAGCAGCCAAGTCTGGACAGATTCATATGGCTACACCTTC
.,TRBJ1-1,.,TRBV5-1,CASSSKTDTSNQGTEAFF,TGCGCCAGCAGCTCCAAAACGGACACCTCTAATCAGGGAACTGAAGCTTTCTTT
TRBD1,TRBJ2-7,.,TRBV10-2,CASSESNTGVRAGEQYF,TGCGCCAGCAGTGAGTCAAATACAGGGGTAAGGGCGGGCGAGCAGTACTTC
TRBD2,TRBJ2-7,.,TRBV7-2,CASSTPGGAREQYF,TGTGCCAGCAGTACCCCGGGGGGGGCTCGTGAGCAGTACTTC
TRBD1,TRBJ2-5,.,TRBV19,CATHDRGKWGETQYF,TGTGCCACCCATGACAGGGGGAAATGGGGAGAGACCCAGTACTTC
.,TRBJ1-6,.,TRBV21-1,CASSKKRWTGPRSPLHF,TGTGCCAGCAGCAAAAAGAGATGGACAGGCCCAAGGTCACCCCTCCACTTT
.,TRBJ1-6,.,TRBV30,CAWGHNSPLHF,TGTGCCTGGGGCCATAATTCACCCCTCCACTTT
.,TRBJ2-3,.,TRBV4-1,CASSQTGQSDTQYF,TGCGCCAGCAGCCAAACAGGGCAATCAGATACGCAGTATTTT
.,TRBJ1-5,.,TRBV18,CASSPQGGGNQPQHF,TGTGCCAGCTCACCACAGGGGGGAGGCAATCAGCCCCAGCATTTT
.,TRBJ1-3,.,TRBV6-2/TRBV6-3,CASSDGDTIYF,TGTGCCAGCAGTGACGGGGACACCATATATTTT
.,TRBJ2-2,.,TRBV5-1,CASSVSGDANTGELFF,TGCGCCAGCAGCGTAAGCGGCGACGCGAACACCGGGGAGTTGTTTTTT
.,TRBJ2-1,.,TRBV15,CATSRVGGFDEQFF,TGTGCCACCAGCAGAGTCGGGGGTTTCGATGAGCAGTTCTTC
.,TRBJ2-6,.,TRBV30,CGSGSGANVLTF,TGTGGGTCCGGGTCTGGGGCCAACGTCCTGACTTTC
.,TRBJ2-1,.,TRBV13,CASSSRGGDNEQFF,TGTGCCAGCAGCTCCCGTGGGGGAGACAATGAGCAGTTCTTC
.,TRBJ1-2,.,TRBV5-6,CASSRDTRDPGGYTF,TGTGCCAGCAGCCGAGACACCAGGGATCCGGGTGGCTACACCTTC
.,TRBJ1-3,.,TRBV7-2,CASSLDSGRSGNTIYF,TGTGCCAGCAGCTTAGATTCCGGACGCTCTGGAAACACCATATATTTT
.,TRBJ1-2,.,TRBV2,CASRRGDYTF,TGTGCCAGCCGACGGGGGGACTACACCTTC
TRBD2,TRBJ2-7,.,TRBV5-1,CASSLVAGATNYEQYF,TGCGCCAGCAGCTTGGTAGCGGGGGCCACCAACTACGAGCAGTACTTC
.,TRBJ2-2,.,TRBV6-5,CASSKSGELFF,TGTGCCAGCAGCAAATCTGGGGAGCTGTTTTTT
.,TRBJ2-7,.,TRBV13,CASSSASDTSYEQYF,TGTGCCAGCAGCTCCGCCTCGGACACCTCATACGAGCAGTACTTC
TRBD1,TRBJ2-7,once,TRBV30,CAWSLDRALGGEQYF,TGTGCCTGGAGCTTGGACAGGGCGTTGGGCGGCGAGCAGTACTTC
.,TRBJ1-2,.,TRBV7-8,CASSFDYYGYTF,TGTGCCAGCAGCTTTGATTACTATGGCTACACCTTC
.,TRBJ2-2,.,TRBV2,CASKGTANTGELFF,TGTGCCAGCAAAGGGACGGCGAACACCGGGGAGCTGTTTTTT
.,TRBJ1-2,.,TRBV11-2,CASSFLERSNYGYTF,TGTGCCAGCAGCTTCTTAGAGCGGTCCAACTATGGCTACACCTTC
.,TRBJ1-2,.,TRBV25-1,CASSEGRYGYTF,TGTGCCAGCAGTGAGGGAAGATATGGCTACACCTTC
.,TRBJ2-5,.,TRBV6-2/TRBV6-3,CASSYSRPGETQYF,TGTGCCAGCAGTTACTCCAGGCCCGGGGAGACCCAGTACTTC
TRBD1,TRBJ2-7,.,TRBV6-6,CASSYQQGYEQYF,TGTGCCAGCAGTTACCAACAGGGGTACGAGCAGTACTTC
TRBD1,TRBJ1-4,.,TRBV7-9,CASSFTGGTNEKLFF,TGTGCCAGCAGCTTTACAGGGGGAACTAATGAAAAACTGTTTTTT
.,TRBJ1-5,.,TRBV3-1/TRBV3-2,CASSQSGSGQPQHF,TGTGCCAGCAGCCAGAGTGGGAGCGGTCAGCCCCAGCATTTT
TRBD2,TRBJ2-4,.,TRBV15,CATSRDPSGGKNIQYF,TGTGCCACCAGCAGAGATCCTAGCGGGGGGAAAAACATTCAGTACTTC
.,TRBJ1-2,.,TRBV9,CASSVAPDSWGYGYTF,TGTGCCAGCAGCGTAGCCCCGGACAGTTGGGGTTATGGCTACACCTTC
.,TRBJ1-6,.,TRBV25-1,CASSEIGGSGSPLHF,TGTGCCAGCAGTGAGATAGGAGGGAGCGGTTCACCCCTCCACTTT
.,TRBJ1-2,.,TRBV5-6,CASSPRETGAGYTF,TGTGCCAGCAGCCCTCGGGAGACCGGAGCCGGCTACACCTTC
.,TRBJ2-7,.,TRBV4-3,CASSQVGGGKLEQYF,TGCGCCAGCAGCCAAGTCGGCGGGGGCAAACTCGAGCAGTACTTC
.,TRBJ1-5,.,TRBV27,CASKDPNQPQHF,TGTGCCAGCAAGGACCCGAATCAGCCCCAGCATTTT
.,TRBJ1-1,.,TRBV6-2/TRBV6-3,CASSYSGRAVEAFF,TGTGCCAGCAGTTACTCGGGCAGGGCGGTTGAAGCTTTCTTT